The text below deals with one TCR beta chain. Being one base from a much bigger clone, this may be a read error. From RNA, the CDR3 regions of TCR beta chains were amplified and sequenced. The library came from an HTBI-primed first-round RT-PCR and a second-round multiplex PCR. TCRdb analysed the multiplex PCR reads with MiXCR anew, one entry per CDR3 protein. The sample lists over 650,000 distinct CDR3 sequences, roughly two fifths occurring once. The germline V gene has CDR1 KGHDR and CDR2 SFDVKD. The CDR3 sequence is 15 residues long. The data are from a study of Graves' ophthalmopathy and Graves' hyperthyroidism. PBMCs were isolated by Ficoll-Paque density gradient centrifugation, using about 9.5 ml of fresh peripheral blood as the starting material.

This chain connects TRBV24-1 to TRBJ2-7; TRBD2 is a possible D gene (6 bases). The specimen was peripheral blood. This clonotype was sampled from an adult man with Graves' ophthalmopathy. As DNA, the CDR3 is TGTGCCACCAGTGATTGGACTAATGGGAACTACGAGCAGTGCTTC. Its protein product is CATSDWTNGNYEQCF.